These T cell receptor beta chains were read from a single sample in a study of shared clonotypes between healthy human individuals. Measured with immunoSEQ multiplex PCR; TCRdb has only the in-frame clones, and not every one. The data show more than 1 million clones, 75% to 85% seen once. Input material: memory CD4+ T cells from PBMCs. These TCRs come from a man between 18 and 29 years old in good health. Some clones in this sample may be carry-over from other donors' samples. CDR3s include the opening cysteine and the closing phenylalanine or tryptophan. A D gene is named only where the DNA matches it firmly. Some rows have no size entry. The others give once, few or many, or a class for an expanded clone.

abundance: .; v_gene: TRBV29-1; j_gene: TRBJ2-7; len: 15; d_gene: TRBD1; CDR3aa: CSVRNGTGHTYEQYF; CDR3nt: TGCAGCGTTAGGAACGGGACAGGGCATACCTACGAGCAGTACTTC
abundance: .; v_gene: TRBV5-1; j_gene: TRBJ2-1; len: 15; d_gene: .; CDR3aa: CASSLLSADYNEQFF; CDR3nt: TGCGCCAGCAGCTTGCTTAGCGCAGACTACAATGAGCAGTTCTTC
abundance: .; v_gene: TRBV5-6; j_gene: TRBJ2-7; len: 15; d_gene: .; CDR3aa: CASSLGLDNSYEQYF; CDR3nt: TGTGCCAGCAGCTTGGGATTAGACAACTCCTACGAGCAGTACTTC
abundance: .; v_gene: TRBV7-2; j_gene: TRBJ2-1; len: 16; d_gene: .; CDR3aa: CASISRGPPEHNEQFF; CDR3nt: TGTGCCAGCATCTCAAGAGGGCCCCCCGAGCACAATGAGCAGTTCTTC
abundance: .; v_gene: TRBV15; j_gene: TRBJ2-5; len: 14; d_gene: .; CDR3aa: CATSRGAIQETQYF; CDR3nt: TGTGCCACCAGCAGAGGGGCTATCCAAGAGACCCAGTACTTC
abundance: few; v_gene: TRBV15; j_gene: TRBJ2-2; len: 14; d_gene: TRBD1; CDR3aa: CATSNQGVTGELFF; CDR3nt: TGTGCCACCAGCAACCAGGGGGTCACCGGGGAGCTGTTTTTT
abundance: .; v_gene: TRBV9; j_gene: TRBJ2-5; len: 16; d_gene: TRBD2; CDR3aa: CASSPTGLAGVETQYF; CDR3nt: TGTGCCAGCAGCCCAACTGGACTAGCGGGAGTCGAGACCCAGTACTTC
abundance: .; v_gene: TRBV27; j_gene: TRBJ2-7; len: 14; d_gene: .; CDR3aa: CASSPRPSSYEQYF; CDR3nt: TGTGCCAGCAGTCCCAGGCCGAGCTCCTACGAGCAGTACTTC
abundance: .; v_gene: TRBV7-2; j_gene: TRBJ2-7; len: 15; d_gene: TRBD2; CDR3aa: CASSPGGSGNGEQYF; CDR3nt: TGTGCCAGCAGCCCGGGGGGTAGCGGGAACGGGGAGCAGTACTTC
abundance: .; v_gene: TRBV7-2; j_gene: TRBJ2-5; len: 12; d_gene: TRBD2; CDR3aa: CASSSGTSDQYF; CDR3nt: TGTGCCAGCAGCTCCGGGACTAGCGATCAGTACTTC
abundance: .; v_gene: TRBV28; j_gene: TRBJ2-1; len: 14; d_gene: TRBD1; CDR3aa: CASSLRTGGQIKFF; CDR3nt: TGTGCCAGCAGTCTAAGGACAGGGGGTCAAATAAAGTTCTTC
abundance: .; v_gene: TRBV28; j_gene: TRBJ2-4; len: 17; d_gene: .; CDR3aa: CASSSPGLGPAKNIQYF; CDR3nt: TGTGCCAGCAGTTCCCCGGGGCTGGGGCCAGCCAAAAACATTCAGTACTTC
abundance: .; v_gene: TRBV6-6; j_gene: TRBJ1-5; len: 13; d_gene: TRBD1; CDR3aa: CASQGQRNQPQHF; CDR3nt: TGTGCCAGCCAGGGACAGCGAAATCAGCCCCAGCATTTT
abundance: .; v_gene: TRBV2; j_gene: TRBJ2-7; len: 12; d_gene: .; CDR3aa: CASSVAVGEQYF; CDR3nt: TGTGCCAGCAGTGTGGCGGTAGGCGAGCAGTACTTC
abundance: .; v_gene: TRBV6-6; j_gene: TRBJ2-3; len: 13; d_gene: .; CDR3aa: CASSPRVTDTQYF; CDR3nt: TGTGCCAGCAGTCCCAGGGTCACAGATACGCAGTATTTT
abundance: .; v_gene: TRBV5-1; j_gene: TRBJ2-3; len: 16; d_gene: .; CDR3aa: CASSLALRVVADTQYF; CDR3nt: TGCGCCAGCAGCTTGGCTCTCAGGGTTGTCGCAGATACGCAGTATTTT
abundance: .; v_gene: TRBV28; j_gene: TRBJ2-5; len: 12; d_gene: .; CDR3aa: CASAFPTETQYF; CDR3nt: TGTGCCAGCGCCTTCCCAACGGAGACCCAGTACTTC
abundance: .; v_gene: TRBV5-4; j_gene: TRBJ1-4; len: 15; d_gene: .; CDR3aa: CASSLSRVRGEKLFF; CDR3nt: TGTGCCAGCAGCTTGAGTCGGGTGCGTGGCGAAAAACTGTTTTTT
abundance: .; v_gene: TRBV6-6; j_gene: TRBJ2-5; len: 15; d_gene: .; CDR3aa: CASSRRQRSQETQYF; CDR3nt: TGTGCCAGCAGCCGCCGACAGCGCTCCCAAGAGACCCAGTACTTC
abundance: .; v_gene: TRBV7-9; j_gene: TRBJ1-2; len: 15; d_gene: TRBD1; CDR3aa: CASSAGTGLYYGYTF; CDR3nt: TGTGCCAGCAGCGCCGGGACAGGGTTGTACTATGGCTACACCTTC
abundance: .; v_gene: TRBV28; j_gene: TRBJ1-4; len: 15; d_gene: .; CDR3aa: CASSPLGGTNEKLFF; CDR3nt: TGTGCCAGCAGTCCCTTGGGGGGAACTAATGAAAAACTGTTTTTT
abundance: .; v_gene: TRBV19; j_gene: TRBJ2-4; len: 14; d_gene: .; CDR3aa: CASSSVIAKNIQYF; CDR3nt: TGTGCCAGTAGTTCCGTAATAGCCAAAAACATTCAGTACTTC
abundance: .; v_gene: TRBV14; j_gene: TRBJ2-4; len: 13; d_gene: TRBD2; CDR3aa: CASSYSGSSIQYF; CDR3nt: TGTGCCAGCAGCTATAGCGGGAGCTCCATTCAGTACTTC
abundance: .; v_gene: TRBV28; j_gene: TRBJ2-5; len: 15; d_gene: TRBD2; CDR3aa: CASSRTSGFQETQYF; CDR3nt: TGTGCCAGCAGCCGGACTAGCGGATTCCAAGAGACCCAGTACTTC
abundance: .; v_gene: TRBV5-6; j_gene: TRBJ2-7; len: 17; d_gene: TRBD2; CDR3aa: CASSRSITTSGRNEQYF; CDR3nt: TGTGCCAGCAGCCGTTCTATAACAACCAGCGGGAGGAACGAGCAGTACTTC
abundance: many; v_gene: TRBV9; j_gene: TRBJ1-4; len: 15; d_gene: TRBD1; CDR3aa: CASNKGGSRNEKLFF; CDR3nt: TGTGCCAGCAACAAAGGGGGCAGCCGTAATGAAAAACTGTTTTTT
abundance: .; v_gene: TRBV11-2; j_gene: TRBJ2-1; len: 15; d_gene: .; CDR3aa: CASSLDLAPYNEQFF; CDR3nt: TGTGCCAGCAGCTTAGATCTGGCTCCCTACAATGAGCAGTTCTTC
abundance: .; v_gene: TRBV7-9; j_gene: TRBJ2-7; len: 14; d_gene: .; CDR3aa: CASSFRALSYEQYF; CDR3nt: TGTGCCAGCAGCTTTCGGGCCCTCTCCTACGAGCAGTACTTC
abundance: .; v_gene: TRBV9; j_gene: TRBJ1-1; len: 15; d_gene: .; CDR3aa: CASSVVTAGASEAFF; CDR3nt: TGTGCCAGCAGCGTAGTGACAGCCGGGGCGTCTGAAGCTTTCTTT
abundance: .; v_gene: TRBV4-1; j_gene: TRBJ2-7; len: 15; d_gene: TRBD1; CDR3aa: CASSQRTGGAYEQYF; CDR3nt: TGCGCCAGCAGCCAAAGGACAGGGGGCGCGTACGAGCAGTACTTC
abundance: .; v_gene: TRBV5-6; j_gene: TRBJ2-6; len: 15; d_gene: .; CDR3aa: CASSLVAAGANVLTF; CDR3nt: TGTGCCAGCAGCTTGGTTGCTGCTGGGGCCAACGTCCTGACTTTC
abundance: few; v_gene: TRBV9; j_gene: TRBJ2-1; len: 16; d_gene: TRBD2; CDR3aa: CASSETSGRFYNEQFF; CDR3nt: TGTGCCAGCAGCGAGACTAGCGGGAGGTTCTACAATGAGCAGTTCTTC
abundance: .; v_gene: TRBV7-2; j_gene: TRBJ2-3; len: 15; d_gene: .; CDR3aa: CASSLVGGRTDTQYF; CDR3nt: TGTGCCAGCAGCTTAGTAGGGGGACGAACAGATACGCAGTATTTT
abundance: .; v_gene: TRBV28; j_gene: TRBJ1-2; len: 14; d_gene: TRBD1; CDR3aa: CASSGHRGGYGYTF; CDR3nt: TGTGCCAGCAGCGGCCACAGGGGTGGCTATGGCTACACCTTC
abundance: .; v_gene: TRBV2; j_gene: TRBJ2-7; len: 13; d_gene: TRBD2; CDR3aa: CASKSGRAYEQYF; CDR3nt: TGTGCCAGCAAGAGCGGGAGGGCGTACGAGCAGTACTTC
abundance: .; v_gene: TRBV9; j_gene: TRBJ2-2; len: 15; d_gene: TRBD1; CDR3aa: CASSEGQVGTGELFF; CDR3nt: TGTGCCAGCAGCGAGGGACAGGTGGGCACCGGGGAGCTGTTTTTT
abundance: .; v_gene: TRBV6-6; j_gene: TRBJ1-1; len: 16; d_gene: TRBD1; CDR3aa: CASSLNRGGGGTEAFF; CDR3nt: TGTGCCAGCAGTTTGAACAGGGGCGGGGGGGGCACTGAAGCTTTCTTT
abundance: .; v_gene: TRBV29-1; j_gene: TRBJ2-5; len: 16; d_gene: TRBD1; CDR3aa: CSAGTGRGAGWETQYF; CDR3nt: TGCAGCGCCGGGACAGGGCGGGGAGCTGGCTGGGAGACCCAGTACTTC
abundance: .; v_gene: TRBV5-1; j_gene: TRBJ2-1; len: 16; d_gene: TRBD1; CDR3aa: CASSLAGTASWDEQFF; CDR3nt: TGCGCCAGCAGCTTGGCCGGGACAGCTTCGTGGGATGAGCAGTTCTTC